This TCR beta chain originates from a study of blood T cell repertoires in COVID-19. TCRdb keeps only in-frame clones here, not all; method: immunoSEQ multiplex PCR. The repertoire consists of 200,000 to 300,000 clones, with about 90% occurring once and the leading ten covering around 3.2%. The germline V gene encodes CDR1 SGHRS and CDR2 YFSETQ. This CDR3 is 14 amino acids long. For this clone: At one boundary the junction diverges from the germline segment, which might be a read error.

The receptor was derived from a middle-aged woman who had been exposed to COVID-19. The chain uses TRBV5-1 and TRBJ2-3, with 9 positions matching TRBD1. The sequencing input was PBMCs or T cells enriched from blood (not recorded which). The CDR3 sequence: CASSLGQGGDTQYF. CDR3 DNA: TGTGCCAGCAGCTTGGGACAGGGTGGAGATACGCAGTATTTT.